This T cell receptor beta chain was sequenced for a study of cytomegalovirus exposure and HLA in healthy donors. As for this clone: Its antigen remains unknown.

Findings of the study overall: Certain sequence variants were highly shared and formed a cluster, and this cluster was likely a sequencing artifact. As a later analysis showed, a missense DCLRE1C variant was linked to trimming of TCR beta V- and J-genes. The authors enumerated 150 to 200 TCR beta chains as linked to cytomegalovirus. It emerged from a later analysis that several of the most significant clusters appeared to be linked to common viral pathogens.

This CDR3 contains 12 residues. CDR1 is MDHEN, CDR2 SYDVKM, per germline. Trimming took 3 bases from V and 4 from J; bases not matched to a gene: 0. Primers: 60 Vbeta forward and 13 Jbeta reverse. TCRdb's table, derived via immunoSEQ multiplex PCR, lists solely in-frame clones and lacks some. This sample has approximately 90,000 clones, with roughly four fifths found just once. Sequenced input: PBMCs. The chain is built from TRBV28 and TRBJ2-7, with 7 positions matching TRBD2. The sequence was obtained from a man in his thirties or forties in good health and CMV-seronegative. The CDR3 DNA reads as TGTGCCAGCAGTTTGCGGGGGTACGAGCAGTACTTC. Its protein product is CASSLRGYEQYF.